These T cell receptor beta chains were read from a single sample in a study of blood T cell repertoires in COVID-19. Using immunoSEQ multiplex PCR, the repertoire was profiled, and TCRdb retains in-frame clones only, with some absent. The sample lists about 140,000 clones; 84% were seen once. Sequenced input: peripheral blood. The receptors originated from a man aged 30 to 39 with COVID-19, enrolled during active disease. Each CDR3 is given with its conserved first and last residue. Fields, in order: J gene, clone size, D gene, V gene, CDR3 length, CDR3 protein, CDR3 DNA. The D gene is left open where the match is weak. Clone size, where shown, is once, few, many, or a class for clones that have expanded.

TRBJ1-1 | - | - | TRBV6-5 | 13 | CASSYGGRTEAFF | TGTGCCAGCAGTTACGGAGGTCGGACTGAAGCTTTCTTT
TRBJ2-1 | - | TRBD2 | TRBV19 | 14 | CASRKGAGTGEQFF | TGTGCCAGTAGAAAAGGAGCGGGAACCGGGGAGCAGTTCTTC
TRBJ2-7 | - | TRBD1 | TRBV7-8 | 14 | CASSWGQLSYEQYF | TGTGCCAGCAGCTGGGGACAGCTTTCCTACGAGCAGTACTTC
TRBJ1-2 | - | - | TRBV6-5 | 13 | CASTISTGYGYTF | TGTGCCAGCACTATATCGACGGGCTATGGCTACACCTTC
TRBJ2-3 | - | TRBD2 | TRBV11-2 | 15 | CASSLWTSRTDTQYF | TGTGCCAGCAGCTTATGGACTAGCCGGACGGATACGCAGTATTTT
TRBJ1-1 | - | - | TRBV6-5 | 13 | CASSFLQNTEAFF | TGTGCCAGCAGCTTCTTACAAAACACTGAAGCTTTCTTT
TRBJ1-1 | - | - | TRBV5-4 | 12 | CASSPSPGRAFF | TGTGCCAGCAGCCCCTCCCCGGGAAGGGCTTTCTTT
TRBJ2-2 | - | - | TRBV19 | 15 | CASSTTSGNTGELFF | TGTGCCAGTAGTACCACGAGCGGGAACACCGGGGAGCTGTTTTTT
TRBJ1-4 | - | TRBD1 | TRBV19 | 15 | CASSVQGGTNEKLFF | TGTGCCAGTAGTGTGCAGGGGGGAACTAATGAAAAACTGTTTTTT
TRBJ2-1 | - | TRBD2 | TRBV4-3 | 17 | CASSQDGLAGSSNEQFF | TGCGCCAGCAGCCAGGACGGACTAGCGGGGTCCTCAAATGAGCAGTTCTTC
TRBJ2-7 | once | TRBD2 | TRBV7-3 | 15 | CASSSGAGAGYEQYF | TGTGCCAGCAGCTCGGGAGCGGGAGCCGGCTACGAGCAGTACTTC
TRBJ1-5 | - | TRBD1 | TRBV30 | 15 | CAWSGGQLSNQPQHF | TGTGCCTGGAGCGGGGGACAGCTCAGCAATCAGCCCCAGCATTTT
TRBJ2-2 | - | TRBD1 | TRBV10-3 | 15 | CAITRDRPNTGELFF | TGTGCCATCACCCGGGACAGGCCTAACACCGGGGAGCTGTTTTTT
TRBJ2-1 | - | - | TRBV30 | 11 | CAWSGGPEQFF | TGTGCCTGGAGTGGCGGGCCTGAGCAGTTCTTC
TRBJ2-5 | few | TRBD2 | TRBV6-2/TRBV6-3 | 15 | CASSLISSGQETQYF | TGTGCCAGCAGCCTAATCTCTAGCGGACAAGAGACCCAGTACTTC
TRBJ2-1 | - | TRBD1 | TRBV28 | 15 | CASRGTGGAYNEQFF | TGTGCCAGCAGGGGGACAGGGGGCGCCTACAATGAGCAGTTCTTC
TRBJ2-5 | once | - | TRBV7-2 | 18 | CASSLQAAGTRGEETQYF | TGTGCCAGCAGTCTACAAGCCGCCGGGACACGGGGGGAGGAGACCCAGTACTTC
TRBJ2-5 | - | TRBD1 | TRBV28 | 16 | CASSFRADRDMKTQYF | TGTGCCAGCAGTTTCCGAGCGGACAGGGATATGAAGACCCAGTACTTC
TRBJ1-5 | - | - | TRBV19 | 13 | CASSIQLNQPQHF | TGTGCCAGTAGTATCCAGTTGAATCAGCCCCAGCATTTT
TRBJ2-7 | - | - | TRBV2 | 14 | CASTLDTSSYEQYF | TGTGCCAGCACCTTGGACACCTCCTCCTACGAGCAGTACTTC
TRBJ1-4 | few | TRBD1 | TRBV28 | 15 | CASRRKGALREKLFF | TGTGCCAGCAGACGCAAGGGGGCGCTTCGGGAAAAACTGTTTTTT
TRBJ2-1 | - | TRBD2 | TRBV11-3 | 20 | CASSPWGGRLAGATRNEQFF | TGTGCCAGCAGCCCCTGGGGGGGGAGACTAGCGGGAGCCACCAGGAATGAGCAGTTCTTC
TRBJ1-5 | - | TRBD1 | TRBV7-2 | 16 | CASSSTGDRIYQPQHF | TGTGCCAGCAGCTCGACGGGGGACAGAATATATCAGCCCCAGCATTTT
TRBJ2-1 | - | - | TRBV3-1/TRBV3-2 | 12 | CASSQYNNEQFF | TGTGCCAGCAGCCAGTATAACAATGAGCAGTTCTTC
TRBJ2-6 | - | - | TRBV7-2 | 17 | CASSLGSARSGANVLTF | TGTGCCAGCAGCTTAGGTAGCGCCCGCTCTGGGGCCAACGTCCTGACTTTC
TRBJ2-7 | - | - | TRBV11-2 | 15 | CASSLDPGRAYEQYF | TGTGCCAGCAGCTTAGATCCTGGCAGGGCCTACGAGCAGTACTTC
TRBJ2-2 | - | - | TRBV2 | 13 | CASRDSNTGELFF | TGTGCCAGTCGGGACTCAAACACCGGGGAGCTGTTTTTT
TRBJ2-7 | - | - | TRBV4-2 | 17 | CASSQEGQGSGGYEQYF | TGTGCCAGCAGCCAAGAGGGCCAGGGTAGCGGAGGCTACGAGCAGTACTTC
TRBJ2-5 | - | TRBD2 | TRBV4-1 | 17 | CASSQGLAGGPGETQYF | TGCGCCAGCAGCCAAGGCCTAGCGGGAGGGCCGGGGGAGACCCAGTACTTC
TRBJ1-1 | - | - | TRBV7-9 | 15 | CASSFGAIETGEAFF | TGTGCCAGCAGCTTCGGCGCGATAGAAACAGGAGAAGCTTTCTTT
TRBJ2-1 | - | - | TRBV3-1/TRBV3-2 | 11 | CASSQTGEQFF | TGTGCCAGCAGCCAGACTGGCGAGCAGTTCTTC
TRBJ1-5 | few | - | TRBV29-1 | 13 | CSVEDPEGQPQHF | TGCAGCGTTGAAGATCCGGAGGGTCAGCCCCAGCATTTT
TRBJ1-1 | once | - | TRBV29-1 | 10 | CSARGTEAFF | TGCAGCGCCAGAGGCACTGAAGCTTTCTTT
TRBJ1-4 | - | TRBD1 | TRBV28 | 12 | CASSSRQGKLFF | TGTGCCAGCAGTTCCCGACAGGGAAAACTGTTTTTT
TRBJ2-5 | - | TRBD1 | TRBV9 | 15 | CASSLSHTGVETQYF | TGTGCCAGCAGCCTCTCCCATACAGGGGTTGAGACCCAGTACTTC
TRBJ1-3 | - | - | TRBV28 | 15 | CASRARPFSGNTIYF | TGTGCCAGCAGGGCCAGGCCCTTCTCTGGAAACACCATATATTTT
TRBJ1-2 | - | - | TRBV24-1 | 14 | CATSDGSRRWGYTF | TGTGCCACCAGTGATGGGAGCAGGCGTTGGGGCTACACCTTC
TRBJ2-7 | - | TRBD2 | TRBV30 | 15 | CAWSTPGLAAYEQYF | TGTGCCTGGAGTACGCCGGGACTAGCGGCCTACGAGCAGTACTTC
TRBJ2-1 | - | TRBD2 | TRBV25-1 | 15 | CASSAGTSDYNEQFF | TGTGCCAGCAGCGCCGGGACTAGCGACTACAATGAGCAGTTCTTC
TRBJ2-2 | - | TRBD2 | TRBV4-3 | 15 | CASSQVAGEPGELFF | TGCGCCAGCAGCCAGGTAGCGGGAGAACCCGGGGAGCTGTTTTTT
TRBJ1-5 | - | - | TRBV19 | 14 | CASSIVTGYQPQHF | TGTGCCAGTAGTATTGTGACAGGCTATCAGCCCCAGCATTTT
TRBJ2-5 | - | TRBD2 | TRBV6-5 | 14 | CASRRIAGRETQYF | TGTGCCAGCAGAAGGATAGCGGGACGGGAGACCCAGTACTTC
TRBJ2-5 | once | - | TRBV14 | 17 | CASSQDIGIFGGETQYF | TGTGCCAGCAGCCAAGATATTGGGATCTTCGGCGGGGAGACCCAGTACTTC
TRBJ2-5 | - | TRBD2 | TRBV6-2/TRBV6-3 | 15 | CASSWLAGVGETQYF | TGTGCCAGCAGTTGGCTAGCGGGAGTAGGTGAGACCCAGTACTTC
TRBJ1-6 | - | TRBD1 | TRBV6-4 | 15 | CASSGSGTGASPLHF | TGTGCCAGCAGTGGATCGGGGACAGGGGCTTCACCCCTCCACTTT
TRBJ2-1 | - | TRBD1 | TRBV4-1 | 17 | CASSQGRTGATYNEQFF | TGCGCCAGCAGCCAAGGAAGGACAGGCGCTACCTACAATGAGCAGTTCTTC
TRBJ1-6 | - | TRBD1 | TRBV6-6 | 16 | CASSLTLGQGNSPLHF | TGTGCCAGTTCCCTTACCTTGGGACAGGGTAATTCACCCCTCCACTTT
TRBJ1-2 | - | - | TRBV6-5 | 14 | CASSYSSRSEGYTF | TGTGCCAGCAGTTACTCGTCCAGGTCTGAAGGCTACACCTTC
TRBJ1-2 | - | TRBD1 | TRBV7-2 | 15 | CASSPAGTGANGYTF | TGTGCCAGCAGCCCTGCGGGGACAGGGGCAAATGGCTACACCTTC
TRBJ1-2 | once | - | TRBV6-5 | 12 | CASSRDSYGYTF | TGTGCCAGCAGCCGAGACAGCTATGGCTACACCTTC
TRBJ2-7 | - | TRBD2 | TRBV6-5 | 15 | CASSYSVAGHYEQYF | TGTGCCAGCAGTTACTCTGTAGCGGGCCATTACGAGCAGTACTTC
TRBJ1-2 | - | TRBD1 | TRBV10-3 | 11 | CATTTGYGYTF | TGTGCCACCACGACAGGGTATGGCTACACCTTC